The 7 T cell receptor beta chains presented below share a single source sample, sequenced in a study of T cells in Graves' hyperthyroidism and ophthalmopathy. The TCR beta CDR3 regions underwent amplification using RNA transcripts as the source. The HTBI primer set was used in a first-round RT-PCR of the TCR CDR3. TCRdb independently ran MiXCR on the multiplex PCR reads; one entry per CDR3 protein. Of almost 500,000 distinct CDR3 sequences in the sample, about 20% were seen once. The sample was blood. Receptors originate from a woman in her seventies with Graves' ophthalmopathy.

This clonotype was recorded at least ten times. V and J are TRBV2 and TRBJ2-3, with 7 bases fitting TRBD2. CDR3 length: 15 residues. Germline V gene sequence: CDR1 SNHLY, CDR2 FYNNEI. Trimming removed 5 bases from V and 0 bases from J; junction bases left unmatched: 5. The CDR3 coding sequence is TGTGCCAGCAGTCGGGACTACTCTAGCACAGATACGCAGTATTTT. The encoded protein is CASSRDYSSTDTQYF. Full variable domain (rest looked up from reference TRBV2 and TRBJ2-3): EPEVTQTPSHQVTQMGQEVILRCVPISNHLYFYWYRQILGQKVEFLVSFYNNEISEKSEIFDDQFSVERPDGSNFTLKIRSTKLEDSAMYFCASSRDYSSTDTQYFGPGTRLTVL.

This sequence joins TRBV5-4 and TRBJ1-6; maybe TRBD1 (6 bases). CDR1 and CDR2 from the germline V gene are SGHNT and YYREEE (reference sequence). This CDR3 is 14 amino acids long. The V end was cut by 5 bases, the J end by 5 bases, with 11 bases between. CDR3 in DNA: TGTGCCAGCAGGATGGGGGGCGATAATTCACCCCTCCACTTT. Encoded protein: CASRMGGDNSPLHF.

This clonotype was seen a handful of times. The chain recombines TRBV5-8 with TRBJ1-1; possible D gene TRBD1, 6 bases. From germline, CDR1 is SGHTS and CDR2 YDEGEE. Trimming took 7 bases from V and 4 from J, leaving 14 bases between them. CDR3 size: 13 residues. The CDR3 here is CASRGRGGTEAFF. As DNA, the CDR3 is TGTGCCAGCCGCGGCAGGGGAGGCACTGAAGCTTTCTTT.

Many counts were recorded for this clonotype. This sequence joins TRBV12-3 or TRBV12-4 and TRBJ1-1, with no clear D. V shed 2 bases and J shed 3 bases, with 10 bases lying between them. This CDR3 comprises 14 residues. The CDR3 DNA reads TGTGCCAGCAGTTTAAATAAGGCCTACACTGAAGCTTTCTTT. Translated, it gives CASSLNKAYTEAFF.

Worth noting for this clonotype: The junction departs from the called germline gene at one end, perhaps through a read error. Here the CDR3 DNA reads TGTGCCAGCAGGAAGACAGGGCCACGGCATGGCCACACCTTC. Encoded protein: CASRKTGPRHGHTF. The V gene is TRBV27, the J gene TRBJ1-2, with 7 bases matching TRBD1. The CDR3 is 14 residues long. Germline lookup yields CDR1 MNHEY and CDR2 SMNVEV (reference sequence).

The rearrangement links TRBV28 to TRBJ2-5, with D maybe TRBD1 (5 bases). From germline, CDR1 is MDHEN and CDR2 SYDVKM. The CDR3 runs 13 residues. V lost 7 bases and J lost 2, with 11 bases in between. The CDR3: CASIMGPQETQYF. CDR3 bases: TGTGCCAGCATAATGGGGCCGCAAGAGACCCAGTACTTC.

This clonotype was recorded at least ten times. J is TRBJ1-5 and V is TRBV5-1; a weak D match, TRBD1 (6 bases). V was trimmed by 0 bases and J by 4 bases, leaving 11 bases between them. The CDR3 is made up of 15 amino acids. Germline V gene lookup returns CDR1 SGHRS and CDR2 YFSETQ. CDR3 nucleotide sequence: TGCGCCAGCAGCTTGGGCGGACAGCAAAATCAGCCCCAGCATTTT. Encoded protein: CASSLGGQQNQPQHF.